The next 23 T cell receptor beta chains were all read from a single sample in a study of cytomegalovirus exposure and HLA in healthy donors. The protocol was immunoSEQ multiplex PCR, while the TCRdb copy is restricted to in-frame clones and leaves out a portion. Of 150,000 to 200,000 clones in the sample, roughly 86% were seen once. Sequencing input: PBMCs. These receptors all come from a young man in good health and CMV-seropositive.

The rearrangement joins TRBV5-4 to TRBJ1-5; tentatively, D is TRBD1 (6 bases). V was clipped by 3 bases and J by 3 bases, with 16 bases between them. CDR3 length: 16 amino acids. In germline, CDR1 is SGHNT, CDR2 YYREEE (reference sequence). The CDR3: CASSWGPGEANQPQHF. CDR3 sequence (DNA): TGTGCCAGCAGCTGGGGACCAGGGGAGGCCAATCAGCCCCAGCATTTT.

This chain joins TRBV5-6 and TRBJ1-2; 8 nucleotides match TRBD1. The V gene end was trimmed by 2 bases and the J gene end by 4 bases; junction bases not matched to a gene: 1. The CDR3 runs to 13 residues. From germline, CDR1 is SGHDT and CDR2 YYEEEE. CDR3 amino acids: CASSFGQGYGYTF. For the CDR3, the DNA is TGTGCCAGCAGCTTCGGACAGGGCTATGGCTACACCTTC.

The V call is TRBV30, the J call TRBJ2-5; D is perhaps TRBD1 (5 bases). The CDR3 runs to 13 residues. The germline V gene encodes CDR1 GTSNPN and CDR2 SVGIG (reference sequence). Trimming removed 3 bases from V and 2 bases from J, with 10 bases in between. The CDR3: CAWRGVGQETQYF. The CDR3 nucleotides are TGTGCCTGGAGAGGGGTCGGGCAAGAGACCCAGTACTTC.

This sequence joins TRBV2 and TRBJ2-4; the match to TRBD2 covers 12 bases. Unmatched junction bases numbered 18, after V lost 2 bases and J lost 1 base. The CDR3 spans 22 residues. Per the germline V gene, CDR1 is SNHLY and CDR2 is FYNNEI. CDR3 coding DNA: TGTGCCAGCAGTGAATCCCCGGGACTAGCGGGCCTGGGGGGGGCGGCCAAAAACATTCAGTACTTC. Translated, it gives CASSESPGLAGLGGAAKNIQYF.

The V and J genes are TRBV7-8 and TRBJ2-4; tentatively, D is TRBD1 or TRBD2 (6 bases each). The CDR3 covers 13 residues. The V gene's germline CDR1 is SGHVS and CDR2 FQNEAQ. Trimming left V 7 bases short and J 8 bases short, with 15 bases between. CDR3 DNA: TGTGCCAGCACCTACCACAGGGAGGACATTCAGTACTTC. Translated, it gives CASTYHREDIQYF. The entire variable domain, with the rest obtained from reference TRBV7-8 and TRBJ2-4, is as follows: GAGVSQSPRYKVAKRGQDVALRCDPISGHVSLFWYQQALGQGPEFLTYFQNEAQLDKSGLPSDRFFAERPEGSVSTLKIQRTQQEDSAVYLCASTYHREDIQYFGAGTRLSVL.

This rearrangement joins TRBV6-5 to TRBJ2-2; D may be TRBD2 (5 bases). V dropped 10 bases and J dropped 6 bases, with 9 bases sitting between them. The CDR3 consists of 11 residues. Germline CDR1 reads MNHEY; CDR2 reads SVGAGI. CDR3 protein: CATGRAGELFF. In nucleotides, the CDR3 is TGTGCCACCGGGCGGGCCGGGGAGCTGTTTTTT.

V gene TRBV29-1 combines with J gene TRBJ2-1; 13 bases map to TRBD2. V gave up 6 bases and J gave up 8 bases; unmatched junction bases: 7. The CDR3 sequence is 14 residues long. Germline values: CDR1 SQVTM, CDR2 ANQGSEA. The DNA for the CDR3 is TGCAGCGTCGCTACTAGCGGGAGGGGATATGAGCAGTTCTTC. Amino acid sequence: CSVATSGRGYEQFF.

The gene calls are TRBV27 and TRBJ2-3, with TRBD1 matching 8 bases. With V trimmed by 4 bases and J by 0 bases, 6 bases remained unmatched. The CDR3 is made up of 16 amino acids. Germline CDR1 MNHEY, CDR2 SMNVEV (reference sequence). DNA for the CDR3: TGTGCCAGCAGTTCGAGGACAGGGACTAGCACAGATACGCAGTATTTT. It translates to CASSSRTGTSTDTQYF.

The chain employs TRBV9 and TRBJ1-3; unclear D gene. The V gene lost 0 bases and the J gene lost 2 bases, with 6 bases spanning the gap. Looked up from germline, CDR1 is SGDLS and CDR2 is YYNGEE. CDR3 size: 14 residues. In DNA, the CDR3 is TGTGCCAGCAGCGTAGATTCTACTGGAAACACCATATATTTT. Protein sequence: CASSVDSTGNTIYF.

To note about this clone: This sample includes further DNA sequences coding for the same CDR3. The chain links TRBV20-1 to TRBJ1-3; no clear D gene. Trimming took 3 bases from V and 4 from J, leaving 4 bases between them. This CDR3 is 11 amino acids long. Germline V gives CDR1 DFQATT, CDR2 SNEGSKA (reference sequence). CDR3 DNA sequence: TGCAGTGCTAGGGGGGGAAACACCATATATTTT. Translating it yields CSARGGNTIYF.

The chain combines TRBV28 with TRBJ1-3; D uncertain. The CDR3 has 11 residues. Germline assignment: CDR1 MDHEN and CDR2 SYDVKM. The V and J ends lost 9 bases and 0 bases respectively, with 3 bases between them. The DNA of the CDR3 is TGTGCCAGTTTCTCTGGAAACACCATATATTTT. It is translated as CASFSGNTIYF. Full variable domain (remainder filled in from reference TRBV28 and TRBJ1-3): DVKVTQSSRYLVKRTGEKVFLECVQDMDHENMFWYRQDPGLGLRLIYFSYDVKMKEKGDIPEGYSVSREKKERFSLILESASTNQTSMYLCASFSGNTIYFGEGSWLTVV.

CDR3 protein: CSGGTVGMGEQYF. The CDR3 DNA reads TGCAGCGGAGGGACAGTGGGGATGGGCGAGCAGTACTTC. The chain combines TRBV29-1 with TRBJ2-7; 7 positions match TRBD1. The CDR3 spans 13 residues. V was clipped by 7 bases and J by 6 bases; unmatched bases: 12. Germline V gives CDR1 SQVTM, CDR2 ANQGSEA.

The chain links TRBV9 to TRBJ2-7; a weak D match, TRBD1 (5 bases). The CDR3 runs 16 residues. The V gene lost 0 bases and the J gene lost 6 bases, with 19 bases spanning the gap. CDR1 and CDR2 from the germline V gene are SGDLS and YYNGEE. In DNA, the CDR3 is TGTGCCAGCAGCGTAGAGCCAGGTCAGGGCTTGACCGAGCAGTACTTC. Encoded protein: CASSVEPGQGLTEQYF.

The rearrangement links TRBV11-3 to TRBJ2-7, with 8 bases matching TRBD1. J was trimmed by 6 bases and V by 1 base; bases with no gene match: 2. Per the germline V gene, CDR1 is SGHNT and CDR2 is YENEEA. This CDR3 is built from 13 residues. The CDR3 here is CASSLGTGFEQYF. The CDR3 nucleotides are TGTGCCAGCAGCTTAGGGACAGGGTTCGAGCAGTACTTC.

In nucleotides, the CDR3 is TGTGCCAGCAGTGGGGGGGACAGATATTCCTACGAGCAGTACTTC. Encoded protein: CASSGGDRYSYEQYF. The chain employs TRBV7-9 and TRBJ2-7, with D possibly being TRBD1 or TRBD2 (7 bases each). V was cut by 6 bases and J by 1 base, with 16 bases left in between. The V gene's germline CDR1 is SEHNR and CDR2 FQNEAQ (reference sequence). This CDR3 contains 15 residues.

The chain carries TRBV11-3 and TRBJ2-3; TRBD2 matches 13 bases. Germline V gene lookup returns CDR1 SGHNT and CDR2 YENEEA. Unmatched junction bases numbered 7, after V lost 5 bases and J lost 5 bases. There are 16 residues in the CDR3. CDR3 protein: CASSPGLAGVIDTQYF. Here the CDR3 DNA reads TGTGCCAGCAGCCCTGGACTAGCGGGAGTTATAGATACGCAGTATTTT.

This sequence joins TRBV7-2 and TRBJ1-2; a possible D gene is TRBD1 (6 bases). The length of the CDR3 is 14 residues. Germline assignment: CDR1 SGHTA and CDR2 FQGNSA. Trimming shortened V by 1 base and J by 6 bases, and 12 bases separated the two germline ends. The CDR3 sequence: CASSLVRGPDGYTF. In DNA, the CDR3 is TGTGCCAGCAGCTTAGTTCGGGGGCCCGATGGCTACACCTTC.

For the CDR3, the DNA is TGCGCCAGCAGCTACGCCCCCCTCGGCAGTCGGTCCTACAATGAGCAGTTCTTC. Amino acids: CASSYAPLGSRSYNEQFF. The chain couples TRBV5-1 to TRBJ2-1; no clear D gene. The V and J ends lost 3 bases and 1 base respectively, with 20 bases between them. This CDR3 comprises 18 residues. Germline assignment: CDR1 SGHRS and CDR2 YFSETQ.

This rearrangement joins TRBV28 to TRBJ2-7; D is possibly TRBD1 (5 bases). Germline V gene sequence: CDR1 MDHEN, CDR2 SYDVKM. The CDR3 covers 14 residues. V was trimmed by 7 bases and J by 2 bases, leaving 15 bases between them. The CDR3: CASTLFDRPYEQYF. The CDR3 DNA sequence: TGTGCCAGCACCCTCTTTGACAGACCCTACGAGCAGTACTTC.

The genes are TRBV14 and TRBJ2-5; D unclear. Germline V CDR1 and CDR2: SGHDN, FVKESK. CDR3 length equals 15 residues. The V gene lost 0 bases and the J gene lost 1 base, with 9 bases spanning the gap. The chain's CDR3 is CASSQDLPGQETQYF. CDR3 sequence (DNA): TGTGCCAGCAGCCAAGATCTCCCAGGCCAAGAGACCCAGTACTTC.

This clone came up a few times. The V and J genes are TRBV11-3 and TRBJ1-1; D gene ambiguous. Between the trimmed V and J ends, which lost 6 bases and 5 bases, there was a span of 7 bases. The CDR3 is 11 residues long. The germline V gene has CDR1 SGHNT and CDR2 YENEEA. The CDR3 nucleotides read TGTGCCAGCAGAGGTTGGACTGAAGCTTTCTTT. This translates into CASRGWTEAFF.

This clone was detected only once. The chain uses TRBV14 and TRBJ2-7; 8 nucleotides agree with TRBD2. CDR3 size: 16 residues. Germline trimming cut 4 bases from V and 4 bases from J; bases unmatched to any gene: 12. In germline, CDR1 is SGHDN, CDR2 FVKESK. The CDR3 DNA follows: TGTGCCAGCAGCCGACGAGCGGGGGTCTACACTTACGAGCAGTACTTC. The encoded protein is CASSRRAGVYTYEQYF.

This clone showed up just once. The CDR3: CASSYVGGADGYTF. DNA for the CDR3: TGTGCCAGCAGTTACGTGGGGGGCGCAGATGGCTACACCTTC. The J gene is TRBJ1-2, the V gene TRBV6-6; the D gene is possibly TRBD1 (6 bases). In germline, CDR1 is MNHNY, CDR2 SVGAGI (reference sequence). Trimming cost V 2 bases and J 6 bases, with 13 bases left between them. This CDR3 comprises 14 residues.